A selection of T cell receptor beta chains follows, all from one sample in a study of blood T cell repertoires in COVID-19. This table comes from immunoSEQ multiplex PCR, and its TCRdb copy is limited to in-frame clones, with some not included. Among 55,000 to 80,000 clones listed, roughly 88% were seen once. Sequences were obtained from peripheral blood. The receptor source for this set is a human donor in a cohort sampled during active COVID-19. CDR3s include the opening cysteine and the closing phenylalanine or tryptophan. Not every row has a clone size; where given, it reads once, few, many or a size class.

abundance: NA
j_gene: TRBJ2-2
v_gene: TRBV7-3
CDR3aa: CASRGSANTGELFF

abundance: NA
j_gene: TRBJ2-7
v_gene: TRBV19
CDR3aa: CASSKPGQGTHEQYF

abundance: NA
j_gene: TRBJ2-7
v_gene: TRBV6-2/TRBV6-3
CDR3aa: CASSRRLAGGRYEQYF

abundance: NA
j_gene: TRBJ2-1
v_gene: TRBV7-9
CDR3aa: CASSLTSGRPNEQFF

abundance: NA
j_gene: TRBJ1-5
v_gene: TRBV6-4
CDR3aa: CASRLDRNQPQHF

abundance: NA
j_gene: TRBJ1-4
v_gene: TRBV28
CDR3aa: CASSPRGWNEKLFF

abundance: NA
j_gene: TRBJ2-7
v_gene: TRBV27
CDR3aa: CATGTGAYEQYF

abundance: NA
j_gene: TRBJ2-6
v_gene: TRBV2
CDR3aa: CARGGIPSNPSGANVLTF

abundance: NA
j_gene: TRBJ1-1
v_gene: TRBV19
CDR3aa: CASSLWTGGMNTEAFF

abundance: NA
j_gene: TRBJ2-5
v_gene: TRBV11-2
CDR3aa: CASSLGGAGAAFQETQYF

abundance: NA
j_gene: TRBJ2-7
v_gene: TRBV6-5
CDR3aa: CASSSRDFPYEQYF

abundance: NA
j_gene: TRBJ2-3
v_gene: TRBV7-2
CDR3aa: CASSLAGAGADTQYF

abundance: NA
j_gene: TRBJ1-2
v_gene: TRBV28
CDR3aa: CASSWDRRANYGYTF

abundance: NA
j_gene: TRBJ2-1
v_gene: TRBV6-2/TRBV6-3
CDR3aa: CASSHGQGEFF

abundance: few
j_gene: TRBJ1-3
v_gene: TRBV15
CDR3aa: CATSRDQPGTGNTIYF

abundance: few
j_gene: TRBJ1-5
v_gene: TRBV19
CDR3aa: CASSIGMGAGNQPQHF

abundance: NA
j_gene: TRBJ1-5
v_gene: TRBV18
CDR3aa: CASSPVAPGQGLDQPQHF

abundance: NA
j_gene: TRBJ1-4
v_gene: TRBV5-1
CDR3aa: CASSEQGSWGLFF

abundance: NA
j_gene: TRBJ2-1
v_gene: TRBV7-2
CDR3aa: CASSLAQGYEQFF

abundance: NA
j_gene: TRBJ2-3
v_gene: TRBV15
CDR3aa: CATSRDMTDTQYF

abundance: NA
j_gene: TRBJ2-2
v_gene: TRBV19
CDR3aa: CASSPRTSPTGELFF

abundance: once
j_gene: TRBJ2-3
v_gene: TRBV5-4
CDR3aa: CASSLAGSGAGADTQYF

abundance: NA
j_gene: TRBJ2-7
v_gene: TRBV6-2/TRBV6-3
CDR3aa: CASSYGLVYEQYF

abundance: NA
j_gene: TRBJ2-1
v_gene: TRBV11-2
CDR3aa: CASSPPRDRGLGSYNEQFF

abundance: few
j_gene: TRBJ2-7
v_gene: TRBV9
CDR3aa: CASSVVLPLGSEQYF

abundance: NA
j_gene: TRBJ2-3
v_gene: TRBV5-1
CDR3aa: CASRGDIPDTQYF

abundance: NA
j_gene: TRBJ2-1
v_gene: TRBV5-1
CDR3aa: CASTSEIYNEQFF

abundance: NA
j_gene: TRBJ2-3
v_gene: TRBV7-3
CDR3aa: CASSPRTGGSTDTQYF

abundance: NA
j_gene: TRBJ1-5
v_gene: TRBV7-2
CDR3aa: CASSLVDRGNQPQHF

abundance: once
j_gene: TRBJ2-7
v_gene: TRBV9
CDR3aa: CASSVGGPIAGEGEQYF

abundance: NA
j_gene: TRBJ2-5
v_gene: TRBV5-4
CDR3aa: CASSLGQGRETQYF

abundance: NA
j_gene: TRBJ2-5
v_gene: TRBV28
CDR3aa: CASSLGTLAGETQYF

abundance: NA
j_gene: TRBJ2-1
v_gene: TRBV5-4
CDR3aa: CASSLEQGSYNEQFF

abundance: NA
j_gene: TRBJ2-5
v_gene: TRBV5-1
CDR3aa: CASSSAGTPKETQYF

abundance: NA
j_gene: TRBJ1-1
v_gene: TRBV6-6
CDR3aa: CASTPARGTEAFF

abundance: NA
j_gene: TRBJ2-3
v_gene: TRBV5-1
CDR3aa: CASSLQGTDADTQYF